This TCR beta chain was recorded in a study of blood T cell repertoires in COVID-19. Study in general: Italy, Spain and the United States were the sources of the convalescent and acute COVID-19 samples. From T cells, B-cell-depleted T cells, or PBMCs came the material, which was cDNA or gDNA.

The CDR3 is 15 residues long. Per germline, CDR1 SGHVS and CDR2 FQNEAQ. The trim removed 5 bases at V and 6 bases at J, leaving 10 bases unmatched. Original data processing: Amplification of reference gene primers provided the estimated nucleated cell counts. Clones were sequenced by immunoSEQ multiplex PCR, and TCRdb holds only the in-frame ones, with some missing. The V and J calls and clone size were taken over from that table, and D and trimming were inferred from the DNA. The sample consists of about 160,000 clones, roughly 84% of them appearing once. The chain has TRBV7-8 and TRBJ1-5; 7 bases line up with TRBD1. The sequence derives from a woman of 80 years or more with active or convalescent COVID-19. The sample was peripheral blood. The CDR3: CASSPQEGQFQPQHF. CDR3 in DNA: TGTGCCAGCAGCCCCCAGGAGGGACAGTTTCAGCCCCAGCATTTT.